This is a list of T cell receptor beta chains from one sample in a study of T cells expressing NK-cell markers. Reprocessing the 5' RACE reads, TCRdb reports a single entry for every CDR3 protein and omits DNA. This sample's table has 150,000 to 200,000 distinct CDR3 sequences. Sequencing was carried out using blood T cells: a sorted CD56 or NKG2C T cell subset, CD4+ or CD8+ T cells, or bulk PBMC T cells (not recorded which). These receptors were collected from a man between 18 and 69 years old in good health. Both conserved end residues are part of each CDR3.

V gene,J gene,CDR3 protein
TRBV7-3,TRBJ2-1,CASSLSRRRPYNEQFF
TRBV4-2,TRBJ2-3,CASSQDFTAGVGTDTQYF
TRBV28,TRBJ2-6,CASSLGEGWSGANVLTF
TRBV6-1,TRBJ1-1,CASSPTEAQTEAFF
TRBV6-6,TRBJ1-1,CASSYKLNTEAFF
TRBV11-2,TRBJ1-6,CASSSGQGASYNSPLHF
TRBV30,TRBJ1-1,CAWSAIFEGRTEAFF
TRBV9,TRBJ2-2,CASSPPGTSGGGNTGELFF
TRBV4-2,TRBJ2-3,CASSQTLTPLDTQYF
TRBV14,TRBJ2-3,CASSQLRGIGDTQYF
TRBV29-1,TRBJ2-7,CSVRTGDTYEQYF
TRBV12-3/TRBV12-4,TRBJ1-1,CASTDKNTEAFF
TRBV10-3,TRBJ1-2,CAISEPGAGQIRSYGYTF
TRBV7-6,TRBJ1-1,CASSLLTGTMNTEAFF
TRBV28,TRBJ1-3,CASSYRGASGNTIYF
TRBV5-1,TRBJ2-2,CASSKGQLDNTGELFF
TRBV11-2,TRBJ2-1,CASSKAGNRGEQFF
TRBV20-1,TRBJ2-1,CSAGGQMSSYNEQFF
TRBV24-1,TRBJ2-7,CATSVGGGNYEQYF
TRBV7-6,TRBJ1-6,CASSLSPTGYNSPLHF
TRBV5-8,TRBJ1-5,CASSPAGQANQPQHF
TRBV9,TRBJ2-5,CASSVGAAGKETQYF
TRBV7-8,TRBJ1-2,CASSQGRGGYTF
TRBV20-1,TRBJ2-7,CSAQGLATPYEQYF
TRBV30,TRBJ2-2,CAWSPEHTNTGELFF
TRBV6-2/TRBV6-3,TRBJ2-7,CASSNRDYLDYEQYF
TRBV27,TRBJ1-5,CASSLTYPWSNQPQHF
TRBV29-1,TRBJ2-1,CSVVWTGSSYNEQFF
TRBV3-1,TRBJ2-5,CASSQVGRERETQYF
TRBV2,TRBJ1-2,CASSEVDGGYTF
TRBV10-3,TRBJ2-3,CAISELREGGTDTQYF
TRBV12-3/TRBV12-4,TRBJ1-1,CASSSELSTEAFF
TRBV2,TRBJ2-1,CASSFGGGFYEQFF
TRBV6-4,TRBJ2-1,CASKIIAGAKNNEQFF
TRBV5-6,TRBJ1-2,CASSADREEANYGYTF
TRBV6-2/TRBV6-3,TRBJ2-5,CASSYSISWGETQYF
TRBV13,TRBJ1-3,CASSTRQAFAGNTIYF
TRBV15,TRBJ2-1,CATSRVSGVIYNEQFF
TRBV12-3/TRBV12-4,TRBJ2-1,CASSLGAEGLAGPSSYNEQFF
TRBV29-1,TRBJ1-4,CSVKELEKLFF
TRBV6-5,TRBJ1-3,CASSSNLYSGNTIYF
TRBV6-5,TRBJ2-7,CASSYSDRSTYEQYF
TRBV25-1,TRBJ2-5,CASSEPLSGTAQETQYF
TRBV2,TRBJ2-7,CASRAGQGSLEEQYF